The clone carrying this T cell receptor (beta chain) has a count of ten or more. The CDR3 has 11 residues. V was clipped by 1 base and J by 6 bases, with 0 bases between them. CDR1 and CDR2 from the germline V gene are KGHDR and SFDVKD. The data belong to a study of CD8+CD57+ T cells in acquired aplastic anemia. The patients chosen for sequencing had shown expansion of CD8+CD57+ cells (detected by flow cytometry). Each patient carried a diagnosis of severe acquired aplastic anemia. Genomic DNA provided the template from which TCR beta VDJ and CDR3 profiles were obtained. MiXCR, applied by TCRdb to the reads, yields one record per CDR3 protein. This sample has just over 450,000 distinct CDR3 sequences, with roughly a third found just once.

The TCR sequence derives from a human donor with aplastic anemia. Material: sorted CD4+, CD8+, or CD8+CD57+ T cells (not recorded which) from PBMCs. The chain carries TRBV24-1 and TRBJ2-1; D ambiguous. CDR3 protein: CATSDFNEQFF. DNA for the CDR3: TGTGCCACCAGTGATTTCAATGAGCAGTTCTTC.